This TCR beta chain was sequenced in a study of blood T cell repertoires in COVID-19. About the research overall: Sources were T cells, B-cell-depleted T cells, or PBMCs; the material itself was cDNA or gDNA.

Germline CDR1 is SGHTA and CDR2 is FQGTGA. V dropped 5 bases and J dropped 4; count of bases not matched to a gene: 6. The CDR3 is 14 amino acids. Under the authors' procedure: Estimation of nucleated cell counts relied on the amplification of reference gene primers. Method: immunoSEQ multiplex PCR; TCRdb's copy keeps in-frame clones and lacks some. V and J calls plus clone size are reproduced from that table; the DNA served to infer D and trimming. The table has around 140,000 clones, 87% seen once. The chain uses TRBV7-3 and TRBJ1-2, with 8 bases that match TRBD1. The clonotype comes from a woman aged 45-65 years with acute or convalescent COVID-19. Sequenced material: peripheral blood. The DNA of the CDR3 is TGTGCCAGCAGCGTGACAGGGACAGGCTATGGCTACACCTTC. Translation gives CASSVTGTGYGYTF.